This entry describes one TCR beta chain. The data originate from a study of a mutant IDH1 vaccine in newly diagnosed glioma. For the study at large: Previous treatment comprised radiotherapy, temozolomide, or both, mostly both.

Per germline, CDR1 SGHRS and CDR2 YFSETQ. Trimming took 1 base from V and 3 from J; bases not matched to a gene: 1. This CDR3 has 13 amino acids. The time point here: baseline, week 1 (first vaccination visit). Indicated treatment: pre-vaccination baseline after standard-of-care therapy. Donor tumors were new WHO grade 3 or 4 IDH1-mutant, ATRX-lost astrocytomas. TCRdb's table, derived via immunoSEQ multiplex PCR, lists solely in-frame clones and lacks some. Altogether approximately 100,000 clones are present, around 90% being singletons, with the ten largest covering roughly 0.54%. This TCR derives from a woman aged 45 to 65 with glioma. The chain links TRBV5-1 to TRBJ2-7; 7 bases map to TRBD2. The material was PBMCs, obtained from a glioma patient treated with radiotherapy, temozolomide or both. CDR3 protein: CASSLPGGYEQYF. The CDR3 DNA reads TGCGCCAGCAGCTTGCCGGGAGGCTACGAGCAGTACTTC.